The clone carrying this T cell receptor beta chain was counted at least ten times. Germline V gene sequence: CDR1 DFQATT, CDR2 SNEGSKA (reference sequence). Germline trimming cut 5 bases from V and 0 bases from J; bases unmatched to any gene: 5. This CDR3 contains 15 residues. As to time point: newly diagnosed GD, antithyroid drugs for less than 3 months. PBMCs provided the RNA from which the TCR library was made. Graves' disease diagnosis followed American Thyroid Association guidelines. This specimen comes from a study of regulatory T cells in long-lasting Graves disease. Construction of the TCR beta libraries employed iRepertoire HTBI primers in conjunction with Arm-PCR of CDR3 regions. TCRdb processed the multiplex PCR reads anew with MiXCR; each CDR3 protein has one entry. The table has roughly 360,000 distinct CDR3 sequences, 12% seen once. In addition, the sample was reused for a study of T cells in Graves' hyperthyroidism and ophthalmopathy. That source adds: A set of HTBI primers served as the primers for a first-round RT-PCR of the TCR CDR3. Appearing also in blood were most of the thyroid clonotypes expanded above 0.001.

The material was peripheral blood mononuclear cells (PBMCs), obtained at new diagnosis, from a patient treated with antithyroid drugs. This rearrangement joins TRBV20-1 to TRBJ2-4; 9 bases match TRBD1. The sequence was obtained from a woman younger than 35 with Graves disease. CDR3 nucleotide sequence: TGCAGTGCTCCTCACAGGGGGCTAGCCAAAAACATTCAGTACTTC. It specifies CSAPHRGLAKNIQYF.